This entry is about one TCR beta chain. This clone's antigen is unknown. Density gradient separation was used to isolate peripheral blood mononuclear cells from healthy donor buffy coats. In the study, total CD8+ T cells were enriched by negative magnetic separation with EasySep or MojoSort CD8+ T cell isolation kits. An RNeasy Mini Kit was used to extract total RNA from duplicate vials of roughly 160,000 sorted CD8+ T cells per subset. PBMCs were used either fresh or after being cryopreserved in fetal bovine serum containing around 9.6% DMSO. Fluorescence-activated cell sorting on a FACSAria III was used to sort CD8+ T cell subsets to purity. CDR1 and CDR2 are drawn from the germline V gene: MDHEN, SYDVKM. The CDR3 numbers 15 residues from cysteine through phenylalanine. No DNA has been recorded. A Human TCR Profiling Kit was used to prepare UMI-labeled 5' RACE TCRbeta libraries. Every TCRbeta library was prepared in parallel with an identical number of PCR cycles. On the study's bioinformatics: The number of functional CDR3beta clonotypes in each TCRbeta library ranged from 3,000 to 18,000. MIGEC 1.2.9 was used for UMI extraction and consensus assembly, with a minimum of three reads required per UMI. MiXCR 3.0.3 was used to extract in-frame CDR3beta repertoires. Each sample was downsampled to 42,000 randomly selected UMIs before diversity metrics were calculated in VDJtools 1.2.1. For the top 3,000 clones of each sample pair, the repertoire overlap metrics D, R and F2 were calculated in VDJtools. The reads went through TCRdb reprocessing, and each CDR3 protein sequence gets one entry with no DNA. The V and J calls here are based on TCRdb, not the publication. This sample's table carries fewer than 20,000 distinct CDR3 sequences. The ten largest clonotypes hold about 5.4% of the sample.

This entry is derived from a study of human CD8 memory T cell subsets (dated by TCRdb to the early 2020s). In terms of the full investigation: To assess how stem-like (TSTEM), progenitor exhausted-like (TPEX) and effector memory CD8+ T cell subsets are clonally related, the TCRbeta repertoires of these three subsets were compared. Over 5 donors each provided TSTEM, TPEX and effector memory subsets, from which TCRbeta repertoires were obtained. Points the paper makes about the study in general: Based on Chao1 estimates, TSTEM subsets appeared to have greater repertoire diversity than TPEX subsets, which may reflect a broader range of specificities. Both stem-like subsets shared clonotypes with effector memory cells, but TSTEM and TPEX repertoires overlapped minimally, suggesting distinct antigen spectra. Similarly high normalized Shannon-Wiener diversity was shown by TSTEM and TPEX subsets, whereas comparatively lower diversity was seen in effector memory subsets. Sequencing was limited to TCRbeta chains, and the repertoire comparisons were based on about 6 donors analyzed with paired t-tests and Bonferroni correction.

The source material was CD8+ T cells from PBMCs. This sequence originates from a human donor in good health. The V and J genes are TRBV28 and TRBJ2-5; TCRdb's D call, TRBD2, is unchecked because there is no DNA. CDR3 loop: CASSFLAGAKETQYF.